This T cell receptor beta chain was sequenced in a study of blood T cell repertoires in COVID-19. The overall study: Researchers got acute and convalescent COVID-19 samples from the United States, Italy and Spain. T cells, B-cell-depleted T cells, or PBMCs supplied cDNA or gDNA.

Under the authors' procedure: Nucleated cell counts were estimated from reference gene primer amplification. Libraries were prepared by immunoSEQ multiplex PCR; TCRdb keeps only in-frame clonotypes and omits some of them. Clonal size and the V and J genes are those of that table, whereas D and trimming came from the DNA. The sample yields 250,000 to 300,000 clones, around nine tenths seen once. V was shortened by 8 bases and J by 3 bases, with 11 bases between the two germline ends. This CDR3 has 13 amino acids. Patients in Seattle were enrolled during active infection, then followed longitudinally. The TCR sequence derives from a woman aged 25 to 39 with COVID-19, enrolled during active disease. The V gene is TRBV12-3 or TRBV12-4, the J gene TRBJ1-5, with D uncertain. The sample consisted of peripheral blood. In DNA form, the CDR3 reads TGTGCCAGCGGCCGGGGAATCAATCAGCCCCAGCATTTT. Its protein product is CASGRGINQPQHF.